This T cell receptor beta chain was recorded in a study of cytomegalovirus exposure and HLA in healthy donors. Looking at the study overall: Researchers previously reported finding fewer than 140 million unique TCR beta sequences from roughly 200 million T cells. Roughly 80 million unique TCRs from HLA-typed donors made up an early data release. Study-wide findings and caveats: In most subjects, TCR beta sequences reportedly gave accurate predictions of HLA-A and HLA-B alleles.

As concerns this clone: The target antigen is unknown.

In the PCR, 60 Vbeta and 13 Jbeta primers were used. Some clones are missing from TCRdb's copy, which holds only in-frame ones; the method was immunoSEQ multiplex PCR. The data hold about 76,000 clones, with more than 65% observed a single time. Germline V CDR1 and CDR2: SGHDN, FVKESK. The CDR3 spans 13 residues. Between the trimmed V and J ends, which lost 2 bases and 7 bases, there was a span of 11 bases. This receptor was taken from a male donor in good health and CMV-seropositive. The genes are TRBV14 and TRBJ1-1; D unresolved. Sequenced: PBMCs. CDR3 bases: TGTGCCAGCAGCCAAATCTCCCCCCTTGAAGCTTTCTTT. Its translation: CASSQISPLEAFF. Together with reference TRBV14 and TRBJ1-1, the CDR3 gives the full variable domain: EAGVTQFPSHSVIEKGQTVTLRCDPISGHDNLYWYRRVMGKEIKFLLHFVKESKQDESGMPNNRFLAERTGGTYSTLKVQPAELEDSGVYFCASSQISPLEAFFGQGTRLTVV.